This paragraph covers one T cell receptor beta chain sequence. This sample stems from a study of T cell responses to AZD1222 COVID-19 vaccine. The length of the CDR3 is 15 residues. Germline loops: CDR1 SGHAT, CDR2 FQNNGV. The V and J ends lost 1 base and 7 bases respectively, with 16 bases between them. Libraries were prepared by immunoSEQ multiplex PCR; TCRdb keeps only in-frame clonotypes and omits some of them. The profile covers about 75,000 clones, with over 75% appearing a single time and less than 20% taken by the ten largest. The receptor was derived from an adult who received the AZD1222 COVID-19 vaccine. Sequenced material: peripheral blood, taken 28 days after the second AZD1222 dose. The chain has TRBV11-2 and TRBJ1-1; maybe TRBD1 (6 bases). Here the CDR3 DNA reads TGTGCCAGCAGCTTAGGGGGGCGGCGCCGGAATGAAGCTTTCTTT. Amino acid sequence: CASSLGGRRRNEAFF.